Following are 18 T cell receptor beta chains from one sample sequenced in a study of shared clonotypes between healthy human individuals (TCRdb year 2020). The library came from the immunoSEQ multiplex PCR assay. In its TCRdb copy, this immuneACCESS table keeps in-frame sequences only and misses some clones. Where compared with another copy, unresolved V genes explain less than half of these, and the others have no known cause. The sample table records millions of clones; just over 90% of these occur just once. The ten largest account for 0.39% of the sample. Sequences were obtained from naive CD4+ T cells from PBMCs. The sample's cell subset or site, from its label and the paper: CD45RA+ positively selected. Receptor source: a man between 18 and 29 years old in good health. Some clones in this sample may be carry-over from other donors' samples.

The gene calls are TRBV4-1 and TRBJ1-2; no reliable D call. Per the germline V gene, CDR1 is MGHRA and CDR2 is YSYEKL. The CDR3 runs to 14 residues. V dropped 0 bases and J dropped 2 bases, with 7 bases sitting between them. CDR3 coding DNA: TGCGCCAGCAGCCAAGATGGTAGGAACTATGGCTACACCTTC. Encoded protein: CASSQDGRNYGYTF.

The V and J genes are TRBV9 and TRBJ2-2, with D unresolved. The CDR3 totals 16 residues. CDR1 is SGDLS and CDR2 is YYNGEE in the germline V gene. Trimming removed 3 bases from V and 0 bases from J, with 12 bases in between. Written as DNA, the CDR3 is TGTGCCAGCAGCGGTCGACACCTTCCGAACACCGGGGAGCTGTTTTTT. Amino acids: CASSGRHLPNTGELFF.

V is TRBV10-1 and J is TRBJ2-7; 11 positions agree with TRBD1. The CDR3 is 14 amino acids. Per germline, CDR1 WNHNN and CDR2 SYGVQD (reference sequence). With 5 bases clipped from V and 7 bases from J, the junction kept 7 bases outside the gene matches. CDR3: CASSWDRGSWEQYF. CDR3 sequence (DNA): TGCGCCAGCAGTTGGGACAGGGGGAGCTGGGAGCAGTACTTC.

This rearrangement joins TRBV7-2 to TRBJ2-7, with D uncertain. The germline V gene encodes CDR1 SGHTA and CDR2 FQGNSA. Trimming cost V 8 bases and J 5 bases, with 16 bases left between them. CDR3 length: 13 amino acids. In nucleotides, the CDR3 is TGTGCCAGCTCAATCAGCCGTTTCGACGAGCAGTACTTC. As protein: CASSISRFDEQYF.

As for this clone: The same CDR3 is also encoded by other DNA sequences in this sample. This chain uses TRBV5-1 with TRBJ2-1, with D tentatively TRBD1 or TRBD2 (5 bases each). CDR3 length equals 16 residues. The ends were cut back, 0 bases at V and 0 bases at J, with 10 bases in the middle. Germline V gene sequence: CDR1 SGHRS, CDR2 YFSETQ. Here the CDR3 reads CASSLDGGGSYNEQFF. The CDR3 DNA is TGCGCCAGCAGCTTGGATGGGGGTGGCTCCTACAATGAGCAGTTCTTC.

This clone was seen just once. Other DNA sequences in the same sample also yield this CDR3. The chain recombines TRBV28 with TRBJ1-1; 7 bases agree with TRBD1. V lost 6 bases, J lost 1 base, and 2 bases stayed unmatched. The CDR3 extends over 13 amino acids. From germline, CDR1 is MDHEN and CDR2 SYDVKM. CDR3 DNA: TGTGCCAGCAGATGGACAGGGAACACTGAAGCTTTCTTT. Translating it yields CASRWTGNTEAFF.

The chain recombines TRBV9 with TRBJ2-1; no firm D call. The V gene's germline CDR1 is SGDLS and CDR2 YYNGEE. Trimming took off 0 bases at V and 0 bases at J, with 19 bases between the two ends. The CDR3 spans 19 residues. CDR3 region: CASSVGLDGAFTSYNEQFF. In nucleotides, the CDR3 is TGTGCCAGCAGCGTAGGCTTAGATGGAGCGTTCACCTCCTACAATGAGCAGTTCTTC.

This rearrangement joins TRBV6-5 to TRBJ2-2; 7 bases are shared with TRBD2. J gave up 2 bases and V 2 bases, and 2 bases lay outside the gene matches. The CDR3 extends over 15 amino acids. CDR1 and CDR2 from the germline V gene are MNHEY and SVGAGI. This CDR3 is CASSYLAANTGELFF. In DNA, the CDR3 is TGTGCCAGCAGTTACCTAGCGGCCAACACCGGGGAGCTGTTTTTT.

This clone was recorded once. The V call is TRBV27, the J call TRBJ1-5, with D unresolved. The CDR3 has 14 residues. The germline gives CDR1 MNHEY, CDR2 SMNVEV (reference sequence). V dropped 6 bases and J dropped 7 bases, with 16 bases sitting between them. CDR3: CASSLALSAQPQHF. The CDR3 region has the DNA TGTGCCAGCAGCCTAGCTCTCTCAGCCCAGCCCCAGCATTTT.

With respect to this clone: This same CDR3 is encoded by further DNA sequences in the sample. The chain carries TRBV2 and TRBJ1-5, with 10 nucleotides matching TRBD1. J lost 0 bases, V lost 4 bases, and 0 bases had no gene match. CDR3 length equals 15 residues. Germline CDR1 reads SNHLY; CDR2 reads FYNNEI. The CDR3 DNA reads TGTGCCAGCAGTGGGGACAGGGGTAGCAATCAGCCCCAGCATTTT. The encoded protein is CASSGDRGSNQPQHF.

The V call is TRBV6-4, the J call TRBJ1-2; possible D gene TRBD1, 6 bases. The V end was cut by 3 bases, the J end by 5 bases, with 16 bases between. This CDR3 region has 15 residues. Germline CDR1 MRHNA, CDR2 SNTAGT. The DNA of the CDR3 is TGTGCCAGCAGTGAGTCCCCGGGGGCTAGTTATGGCTACACCTTC. Protein: CASSESPGASYGYTF.

V and J are TRBV15 and TRBJ2-7; the D gene could be TRBD1 or TRBD2 (5 bases each). V was pared by 0 bases and J by 3 bases, with 15 bases between. Per the germline V gene, CDR1 is LNHNV and CDR2 is YYDKDF (reference sequence). This CDR3 region has 16 residues. CDR3 coding DNA: TGTGCCACCAGCAGAGATCATCCCGGGGCAGGCTACGAGCAGTACTTC. This gives the protein CATSRDHPGAGYEQYF.

This sequence joins TRBV15 and TRBJ1-3; 8 positions match TRBD1. V dropped 3 bases and J dropped 7; count of bases not matched to a gene: 2. The CDR3 contains 13 residues. Per the germline V gene, CDR1 is LNHNV and CDR2 is YYDKDF (reference sequence). CDR3 nucleotide sequence: TGTGCCACCAGCAGGGACAGGGCTAACACCATATATTTT. Residues: CATSRDRANTIYF.

The J gene is TRBJ2-5, the V gene TRBV7-7, with 15 bases identical to TRBD2. Germline-derived CDR1 and CDR2 are SSHAT and FNYEAQ (reference sequence). V was clipped by 3 bases and J by 1 base; unmatched bases: 3. This CDR3 is built from 17 residues. CDR3 sequence (DNA): TGTGCCAGCAGCTTGGGACTAGCGGGAGGCATCCAAGAGACCCAGTACTTC. This translates into CASSLGLAGGIQETQYF.

This clone occurred a few times. The CDR3 reads CAWSVRSGGTEAFF. The CDR3 coding sequence is TGTGCCTGGAGTGTACGATCAGGGGGCACTGAAGCTTTCTTT. This chain joins TRBV30 and TRBJ1-1, with 7 bases aligning to TRBD1. The junction had 5 bases not matched to a gene; V was cut back by 0 bases and J by 4 bases. Germline loops: CDR1 GTSNPN, CDR2 SVGIG (reference sequence). This CDR3 spans 14 amino acids. Looking up the rest from reference TRBV30 and TRBJ1-1 gives the full variable domain: SQTIHQWPATLVQPVGSPLSLECTVEGTSNPNLYWYRQAAGRGLQLLFYSVGIGQISSEVPQNLSASRPQDRQFILSSKKLLLSDSGFYLCAWSVRSGGTEAFFGQGTRLTVV.

The rearrangement uses TRBV29-1 and TRBJ1-1, with D perhaps TRBD1 (5 bases). The V end was cut by 7 bases, the J end by 4 bases, with 13 bases between. Germline-derived CDR1 and CDR2 are SQVTM and ANQGSEA. The CDR3 extends over 12 amino acids. CDR3 amino acids: CSGRQLGTEAFF. CDR3 nucleotide sequence: TGCAGCGGCCGACAGTTAGGCACTGAAGCTTTCTTT. The variable domain in full, completed from reference TRBV29-1 and TRBJ1-1, reads SAVISQKPSRDICQRGTSLTIQCQVDSQVTMMFWYRQQPGQSLTLIATANQGSEATYESGFVIDKFPISRPNLTFSTLTVSNMSPEDSSIYLCSGRQLGTEAFFGQGTRLTVV.

This chain joins TRBV28 and TRBJ1-4; no firm D call. The germline gives CDR1 MDHEN, CDR2 SYDVKM. The CDR3 covers 13 residues. With 1 base removed from V and 5 bases from J, the gap between germline ends came to 5 bases. CDR3 coding DNA: TGTGCCAGCAGTTTATCAGAGAATGAAAAACTGTTTTTT. Amino acid sequence: CASSLSENEKLFF.

The chain is built from TRBV10-1 and TRBJ2-3; 12 bases are a match to TRBD1. V lost 0 bases, J lost 2 bases, and 12 bases stayed unmatched. The CDR3 sequence is 20 residues long. Germline lookup yields CDR1 WNHNN and CDR2 SYGVQD (reference sequence). CDR3 amino acids: CASSESAGQGASFDTDTQYF. As DNA, the CDR3 is TGCGCCAGCAGTGAGTCGGCGGGACAGGGGGCCTCATTTGACACAGATACGCAGTATTTT.